The T cell receptor beta chain described here comes from a study of CD8 T cells in ankylosing spondylitis. Study findings and constraints: A TCR beta motif made of fewer than 10 highly homologous variants seemed typical of ankylosing spondylitis blood.

Trimming took 4 bases from V and 0 from J, leaving 7 bases between them. The CDR3 is made up of 14 amino acids. The TCR beta libraries were generated through quantitative 5'-RACE incorporating molecular barcodes. MiXCR was run by TCRdb on the 5' RACE reads, yielding one entry per CDR3 protein. The sample shows roughly 400,000 distinct CDR3 sequences, 20% to 25% of them seen only once. With respect to this clonotype: The antigen remains undetermined.

This sequence was found in a male donor with ankylosing spondylitis. This chain connects TRBV12-3 or TRBV12-4 to TRBJ1-5, with D possibly matching TRBD1 (5 bases). The material sequenced was blood, either unsorted or a sorted T cell fraction (not recorded which). The DNA for the CDR3 is TGTGCCAGCAGTTGGACACATAGCAATCAGCCCCAGCATTTT. This encodes CASSWTHSNQPQHF.